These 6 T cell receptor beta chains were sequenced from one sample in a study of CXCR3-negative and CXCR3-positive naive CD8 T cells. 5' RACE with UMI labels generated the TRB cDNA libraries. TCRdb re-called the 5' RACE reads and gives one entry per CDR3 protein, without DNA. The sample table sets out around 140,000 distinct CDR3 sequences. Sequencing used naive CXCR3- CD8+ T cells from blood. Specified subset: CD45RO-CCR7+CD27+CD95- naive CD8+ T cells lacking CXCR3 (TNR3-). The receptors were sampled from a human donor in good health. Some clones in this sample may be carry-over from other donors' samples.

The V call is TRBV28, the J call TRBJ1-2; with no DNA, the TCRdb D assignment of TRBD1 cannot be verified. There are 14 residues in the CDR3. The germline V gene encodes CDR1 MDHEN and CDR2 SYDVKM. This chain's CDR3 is CASSLDLDREGYTF.

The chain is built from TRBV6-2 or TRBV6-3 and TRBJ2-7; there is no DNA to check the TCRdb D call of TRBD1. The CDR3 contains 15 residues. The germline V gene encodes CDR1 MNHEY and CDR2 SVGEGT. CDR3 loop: CASRQGQSYPYEQYF.

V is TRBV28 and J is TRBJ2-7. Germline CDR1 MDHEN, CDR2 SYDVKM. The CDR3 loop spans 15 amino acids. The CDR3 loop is CASTSDTVPTYEQYF.

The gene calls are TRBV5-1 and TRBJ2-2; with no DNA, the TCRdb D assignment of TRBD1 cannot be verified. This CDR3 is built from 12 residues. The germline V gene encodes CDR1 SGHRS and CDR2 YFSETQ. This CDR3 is CASSPPPGELFF.

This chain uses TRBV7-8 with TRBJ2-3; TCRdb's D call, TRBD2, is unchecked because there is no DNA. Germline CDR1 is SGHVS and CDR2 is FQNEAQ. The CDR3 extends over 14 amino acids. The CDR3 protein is CASSLEGGADTQYF.

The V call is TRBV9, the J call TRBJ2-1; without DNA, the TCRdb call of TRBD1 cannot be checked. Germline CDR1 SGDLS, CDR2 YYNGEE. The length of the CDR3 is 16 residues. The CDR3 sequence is CASSGGTGDLYNEQFF.